This T cell receptor beta chain originates from a study of blood T cell repertoires in COVID-19. The length of the CDR3 is 15 residues. The V end was cut by 9 bases, the J end by 0 bases, with 15 bases between. CDR1 and CDR2 (germline): LNHDA, SQIVND (reference sequence). Profiled with immunoSEQ multiplex PCR; TCRdb holds only in-frame clones, not every one. This table has approximately 70,000 clones, 85% to 90% appearing once. The TCR sequence derives from a man in his 70s with active or convalescent COVID-19. This chain joins TRBV19 and TRBJ1-5, with D perhaps matching TRBD1 (6 bases). Sequencing was performed on peripheral blood. The CDR3 sequence: CASQYRVLSNQPQHF. The CDR3 nucleotides read TGTGCCAGCCAATACAGGGTCCTTAGCAATCAGCCCCAGCATTTT. The complete variable domain, with remaining parts taken from reference TRBV19 and TRBJ1-5, reads DGGITQSPKYLFRKEGQNVTLSCEQNLNHDAMYWYRQDPGQGLRLIYYSQIVNDFQKGDIAEGYSVSREKKESFPLTVTSAQKNPTAFYLCASQYRVLSNQPQHFGDGTRLSIL.